One sample yielded the 10 T cell receptor beta chains listed below, sequenced in a study of T cell repertoires in cytomegalovirus infection. One entry per CDR3 protein, called by TCRdb with MiXCR from the reads. The table includes fewer than 200,000 distinct CDR3 sequences, 9.5% detected once. The sequencing input was PBMCs. The receptors were sampled from a human donor in good health (CMV status not recorded). Some clones in this sample may be carry-over from other donors' samples.

The chain joins TRBV7-9 to TRBJ1-1; TRBD1 is a possible D gene (5 bases). Germline V gene sequence: CDR1 SEHNR, CDR2 FQNEAQ (reference sequence). V was trimmed by 7 bases and J by 1 base, leaving 19 bases between them. The CDR3 runs 16 residues. The CDR3, as DNA: TGTGCCAGCACCCCAATAATGGCAGGGAAGAACACTGAAGCTTTCTTT. Translating it yields CASTPIMAGKNTEAFF.

This clonotype was found many times. The V call is TRBV12-3 or TRBV12-4, the J call TRBJ2-5; TRBD2 aligns across 11 bases. Germline trimming cut 5 bases from V and 1 base from J; bases unmatched to any gene: 15. CDR3 length: 19 residues. CDR3 DNA sequence: TGTGCCAGCAGTCCCTTGAGGCTAGCGGGGGGTAAAATCCAAGAGACCCAGTACTTC. Its translation is CASSPLRLAGGKIQETQYF.

This clonotype has just a few counts. V usage is TRBV19 and J usage is TRBJ1-2; D gene ambiguous. In germline, CDR1 is LNHDA, CDR2 SQIVND (reference sequence). Deletions cut 4 bases from V and 1 base from J, with 7 bases between. This CDR3 contains 13 residues. The CDR3 nucleotides are TGTGCCAGTAGTACTGGAGATAACTATGGCTACACCTTC. This encodes CASSTGDNYGYTF.

This clonotype occurred many times. The V gene is TRBV7-2, the J gene TRBJ2-5, with a tentative D call TRBD2 (6 bases). Germline V gene lookup returns CDR1 SGHTA and CDR2 FQGNSA. The V end was cut by 1 base, the J end by 2 bases, with 11 bases between. CDR3 length: 15 amino acids. The CDR3 protein is CASSLVAGTQETQYF. CDR3 in DNA: TGTGCCAGCAGCTTAGTTGCAGGGACTCAAGAGACCCAGTACTTC.

V is TRBV7-8 and J is TRBJ2-3; TRBD2 agrees at 10 bases. In germline, CDR1 is SGHVS, CDR2 FQNEAQ. V lost 3 bases and J lost 0; bases outside the gene matches: 3. The CDR3 is 16 residues long. CDR3 loop: CASSFLAGVSTDTQYF. The CDR3 DNA follows: TGTGCCAGCAGCTTCCTAGCGGGGGTTAGCACAGATACGCAGTATTTT.

This clonotype was observed many times. J is TRBJ1-1 and V is TRBV7-2; possibly TRBD1 for D (5 bases). CDR1 is SGHTA and CDR2 is FQGNSA in the germline V gene. The length of the CDR3 is 15 residues. With 1 base removed from V and 2 bases from J, the gap between germline ends came to 11 bases. CDR3 sequence reads: CASSLDRGSNTEAFF. The CDR3 DNA is TGTGCCAGCAGCTTAGACCGGGGGTCAAACACTGAAGCTTTCTTT.

This clonotype occurred many times. In DNA, the CDR3 is TGTGCCAGCAGCTTAGAGGGGGGCCACTACGAGCAGTACTTC. It codes for CASSLEGGHYEQYF. This chain connects TRBV7-8 to TRBJ2-7; D possibly uses TRBD1 or TRBD2 (6 bases each). The germline gives CDR1 SGHVS, CDR2 FQNEAQ. The CDR3 is made up of 14 amino acids. V was trimmed by 1 base and J by 3 bases, leaving 10 bases between them.

This clonotype was recorded at least ten times. The rearrangement uses TRBV7-8 and TRBJ2-1; the D is unclear. This CDR3 has 12 amino acids. The germline V gene has CDR1 SGHVS and CDR2 FQNEAQ. V shed 0 bases and J shed 6 bases, with 3 bases lying between them. CDR3 protein: CASSLASNEQFF. The CDR3 DNA follows: TGTGCCAGCAGCTTAGCAAGCAATGAGCAGTTCTTC.

In its sample, this clonotype was seen many times. The chain combines TRBV7-2 with TRBJ1-5, with 7 bases lining up with TRBD1. V trimming: 5 bases; J trimming: 6 bases; junction bases outside the gene matches: 10. This CDR3 is 15 amino acids long. The V gene's germline CDR1 is SGHTA and CDR2 FQGNSA. CDR3: CASSPLTGKGQPQHF. As DNA, the CDR3 is TGTGCCAGCAGCCCATTGACAGGGAAGGGTCAGCCCCAGCATTTT. The whole variable domain, filled in from reference TRBV7-2 and TRBJ1-5, reads GAGVSQSPSNKVTEKGKDVELRCDPISGHTALYWYRQSLGQGLEFLIYFQGNSAPDKSGLPSDRFSAERTGGSVSTLTIQRTQQEDSAVYLCASSPLTGKGQPQHFGDGTRLSIL.

In this sample, this clonotype turned up many times. CDR3 nucleotides: TGTGCCATCAGTGAGTCGACTAGCGGGGGTGTCACAGATACGCAGTATTTT. Amino acid sequence: CAISESTSGGVTDTQYF. The rearrangement links TRBV10-3 to TRBJ2-3, with 12 positions matching TRBD2. Germline CDR1 and CDR2: ENHRY and SYGVKD. V was pared by 0 bases and J by 2 bases, with 3 bases of the junction left unmatched. The CDR3 contains 17 residues.